This T cell receptor beta chain came from a study of identical twins. TCRdb ran MiXCR on the 5' RACE reads and lists one entry per CDR3 protein. In the table there are around 280,000 distinct CDR3 sequences, approximately 8.5% of which are singletons. This clonotype occurred many times. The V end lost 2 bases, the J end lost 4 bases, and 15 bases lay between the germline ends. The CDR3 covers 16 residues. This same sample was also part of a study on yellow fever vaccine responses in identical twins. That study reports: Twins' vaccine T cell response reportedly gave the appearance of partial convergence and partial personalization.

This receptor was identified in a woman between 18 and 30 years old in good health. The sample comprised memory (CD45RO+) T cells sorted from blood. The chain couples TRBV12-3 or TRBV12-4 to TRBJ1-5; the D gene is possibly TRBD1 (5 bases). DNA for the CDR3: TGTGCCAGCAGTTTATCAGGCAGGGCCCAAAATCAGCCCCAGCATTTT. It codes for CASSLSGRAQNQPQHF.